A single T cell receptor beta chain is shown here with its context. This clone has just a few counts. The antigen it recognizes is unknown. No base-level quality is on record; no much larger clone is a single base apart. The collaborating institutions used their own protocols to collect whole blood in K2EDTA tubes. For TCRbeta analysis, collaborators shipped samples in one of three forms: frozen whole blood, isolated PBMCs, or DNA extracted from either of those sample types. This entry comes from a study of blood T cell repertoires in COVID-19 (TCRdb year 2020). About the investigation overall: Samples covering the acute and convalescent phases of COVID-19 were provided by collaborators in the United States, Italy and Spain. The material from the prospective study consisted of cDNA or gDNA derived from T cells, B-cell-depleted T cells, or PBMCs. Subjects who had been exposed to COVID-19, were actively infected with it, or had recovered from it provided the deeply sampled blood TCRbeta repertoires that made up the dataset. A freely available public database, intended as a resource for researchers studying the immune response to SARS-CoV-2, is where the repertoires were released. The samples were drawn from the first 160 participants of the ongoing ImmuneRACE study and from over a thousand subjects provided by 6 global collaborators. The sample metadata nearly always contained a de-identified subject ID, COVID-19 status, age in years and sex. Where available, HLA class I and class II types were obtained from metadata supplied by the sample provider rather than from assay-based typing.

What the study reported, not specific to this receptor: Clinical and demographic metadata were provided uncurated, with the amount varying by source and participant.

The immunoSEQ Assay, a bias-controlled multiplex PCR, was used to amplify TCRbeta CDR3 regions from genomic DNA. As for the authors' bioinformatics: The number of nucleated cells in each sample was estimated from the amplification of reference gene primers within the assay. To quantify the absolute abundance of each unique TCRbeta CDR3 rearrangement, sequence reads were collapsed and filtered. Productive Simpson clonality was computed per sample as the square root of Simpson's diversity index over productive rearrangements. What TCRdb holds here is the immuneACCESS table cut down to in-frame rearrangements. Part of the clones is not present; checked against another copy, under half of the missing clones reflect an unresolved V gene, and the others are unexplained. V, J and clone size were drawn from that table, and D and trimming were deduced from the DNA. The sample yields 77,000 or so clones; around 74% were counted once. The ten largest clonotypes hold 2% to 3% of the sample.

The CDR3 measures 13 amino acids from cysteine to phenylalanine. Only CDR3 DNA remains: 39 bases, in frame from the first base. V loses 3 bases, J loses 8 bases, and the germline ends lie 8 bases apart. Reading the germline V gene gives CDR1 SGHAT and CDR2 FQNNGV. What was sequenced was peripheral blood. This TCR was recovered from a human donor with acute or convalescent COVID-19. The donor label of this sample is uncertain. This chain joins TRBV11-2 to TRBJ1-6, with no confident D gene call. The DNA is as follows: TGTGCCAGCAGCTTGCGTGCGGATTCACCCCTCCACTTT. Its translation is CASSLRADSPLHF.